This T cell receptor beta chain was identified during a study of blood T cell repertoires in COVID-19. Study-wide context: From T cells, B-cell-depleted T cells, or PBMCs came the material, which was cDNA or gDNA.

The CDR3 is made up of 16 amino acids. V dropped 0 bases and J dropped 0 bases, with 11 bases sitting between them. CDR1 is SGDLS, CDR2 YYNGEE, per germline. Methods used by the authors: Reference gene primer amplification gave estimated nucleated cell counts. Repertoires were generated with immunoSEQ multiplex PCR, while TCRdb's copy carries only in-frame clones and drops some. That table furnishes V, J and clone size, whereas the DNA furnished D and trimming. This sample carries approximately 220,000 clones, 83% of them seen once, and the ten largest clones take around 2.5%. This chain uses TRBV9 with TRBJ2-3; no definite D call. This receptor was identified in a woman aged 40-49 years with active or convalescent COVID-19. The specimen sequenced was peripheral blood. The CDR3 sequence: CASSVGPFSSTDTQYF. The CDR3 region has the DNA TGTGCCAGCAGCGTAGGTCCTTTCTCTAGCACAGATACGCAGTATTTT.